A selection of T cell receptor beta chains follows, all from one sample in a study of cytomegalovirus exposure and HLA in healthy donors. TCRdb keeps only in-frame clones here, not all; method: immunoSEQ multiplex PCR. The table lists 150,000 to 160,000 clones, more than 75% of them singletons. The specimen was PBMCs. The receptors were sampled from a man aged 30-40 years in good health and CMV-seropositive. CDR3s include the opening cysteine and the closing phenylalanine or tryptophan. D genes are given only for firm matches.

TRBD2	TRBJ2-2	TRBV4-1	TGCGCCAGCAGCCAAGGTAGCGGGAGATTTTCAGCCGGGGAGCTGTTTTTT	CASSQGSGRFSAGELFF
TRBD1	TRBJ1-1	TRBV6-6	TGTGCCAGCAGTCACCCATCGACAGGGGTTACTGAAGCTTTCTTT	CASSHPSTGVTEAFF
TRBD2	TRBJ2-3	TRBV5-8	TGTGTCACCCTAGCGGGATTGGTAACAGATACGCAGTATTTT	CVTLAGLVTDTQYF
TRBD1	TRBJ2-1	TRBV7-9	TGTTCCAGCAGCTTACTTTGGGACAGGGAAAACAATGAGCAGTTCTTC	CSSSLLWDRENNEQFF
TRBD1	TRBJ1-5	TRBV27	TGTGCCAGCAGTTCTACAGGGGGCACTCAGCCCCAGCATTTT	CASSSTGGTQPQHF
.	TRBJ2-7	TRBV28	TGTGCCAGCAGTTCCCTCCGTGCGGGACGGATTTACGAGCAGTACTTC	CASSSLRAGRIYEQYF
TRBD2	TRBJ2-7	TRBV13	TGTGCCAGCAGCTCGGGACTAGCGGTGACCTACGAGCAGTACTTC	CASSSGLAVTYEQYF
TRBD2	TRBJ2-7	TRBV6-5	TGTGCCAGCAGTTACTCGGGAGGGCGATCCTACGAGCAGTACTTC	CASSYSGGRSYEQYF
.	TRBJ1-2	TRBV7-2	TGTGCCAGCAGCACCAGGGTTCTAGGTTATGGCTACACCTTC	CASSTRVLGYGYTF
TRBD1	TRBJ1-1	TRBV15	TGTGCCACCAGCAGAGATTATGTCGGGACAGCCAACACTGAAGCTTTCTTT	CATSRDYVGTANTEAFF
.	TRBJ2-2	TRBV27	TGTGCCAGCAGGAAAGGGGCGAACACCGGGGAGCTGTTTTTT	CASRKGANTGELFF